This record looks at one T cell receptor (beta chain) sequence and its context. This clone came up many times. Its antigen is unknown. Base qualities are missing; no much larger clone stands one base away. The data belong to a study of Ad26.COV2.S vaccination and SARS-CoV-2 variants (TCRdb year 2021). About the investigation overall: Donors in the vaccine arm were drawn from COV1001, a multicentre, randomized, double-blind, placebo-controlled phase I-IIa trial testing Ad26.COV2.S in healthy adults. Ad26.COV2.S was administered intramuscularly at 5 x 10^10 or 1 x 10^11 viral particles, either as a single shot or as two shots given 56 days apart. Sequencing of the TCRbeta repertoire served to evaluate the specificity and breadth of SARS-CoV-2-reactive T cell receptors following Ad26.COV2.S vaccination. The TCR-sequenced set comprised about 32 samples: approximately 20 Ad26.COV2.S vaccine recipients, 5 placebo recipients and 8 SARS-CoV-2 convalescent individuals. Trial participants were randomized into five groups of five: low-dose or high-dose Ad26.COV2.S given once or twice, or placebo on both occasions. Investigators remained blinded to trial group allocation during experiments and outcome assessment.

This sample's treatment or condition label indicates: approximately 18 received Ad26.COV2.S at low or high dose, single or two shots; about 5 received placebo; per-sample allocation not given. Repertoires of vaccine and placebo recipients were sequenced from samples collected on day 63 after the first injection. Between 29 July and 7 August 2020, Cohort 1b enrolled about 27 adults aged 18-55 years at one site in Boston, USA. Ad26.COV2.S was a replication-incompetent adenovirus type 26 vector that expressed a prefusion-stabilized SARS-CoV-2 spike protein derived from the original Wuhan strain. The immunoSEQ Assay was used to sequence TCRbeta CDR3 regions. After extraction, genomic DNA underwent amplification by bias-controlled multiplex PCR, followed by high-throughput sequencing. The study's processing was this. To quantify the absolute abundance of every unique TCRbeta CDR3 region, sequences were collapsed and filtered. T cell fraction was estimated by normalizing TCRbeta template counts to usable DNA, with usable DNA measured through amplification of reference genes found in all nucleated cells. Repertoire TCRs were annotated as SARS-CoV-2-specific when V gene, CDR3 amino acid sequence and J gene were exactly matched to a known reactive TCR set. The reference SARS-CoV-2 TCR set was derived from MIRA and filtered for enrichment in COVID-19-positive ImmuneCODE repertoires, a step that removed public or cross-reactive TCRs. Based on the MIRA antigens, annotated TCRs were further analysed at the level of specific ORF or position within ORF. Breadth was defined as annotated unique rearrangements over total unique productive rearrangements; depth was the summed frequency of those rearrangements. Two-sided Wilcoxon rank-sum tests were used to compare TCR breadth between groups. TCRdb took this table from immuneACCESS and kept in-frame rearrangements with V and J called. Such tables lack part of the clones; where checked against another copy, unresolved V genes explain under half of the gap, and the rest is unexplained. That table furnishes V, J and clone size, whereas the DNA furnished D and trimming. The sample profile shows 300,000 to 450,000 clones; about 85% of them were found once. The ten largest clones add up to roughly 3.1% of the sample.

What the research found in general, with its limitations: The study lacked the statistical power to compare responses across vaccine doses or regimens. Vaccine and placebo recipients had similar non-spike TCR breadth, a finding consistent with the vaccine containing only spike. After vaccination, spike-specific CD8+ and CD4+ T cell responses were reported to show substantial breadth. The authors noted that total T cell responses may have been underestimated by the TCR breadth and depth analyses. Spike-specific TCR breadth was higher in Ad26.COV2.S recipients than in placebo recipients (P = 0.0014).

Deletion took 10 bases off V and 1 base off J, with a span of 17 bases between the germline ends. The CDR3 holds 16 amino acids from the cysteine to the phenylalanine. The retained sequence is limited to the CDR3, 48 bases, with the frame set at the first base. Via the germline V gene, CDR1 is WSHSY and CDR2 SAAADI. The chain links TRBV10-2 with TRBJ2-6, with TRBD1 as a weak D call on 5 bases. This TCR was recovered from a person aged 18-60 years who received the Ad26.COV2.S COVID-19 vaccine or a placebo. The sample here was peripheral blood, taken in a trial of Ad26.COV2.S vaccine versus placebo. The CDR3 loop reads CATQGEKLSGANVLTF. The DNA is TGCGCCACCCAAGGGGAAAAATTATCTGGGGCCAACGTCCTGACTTTC.